This is a list of T cell receptor beta chains from one sample in a study of shared T cell receptors in the human thymus. The table came from immunoSEQ multiplex PCR; TCRdb's copy has only in-frame clones and leaves some out. The repertoire holds about 660,000 clones, with around 87% as singletons. This sample was shared with a second study, whose subject was human thymus T cells.

Material: thymocytes. The receptor source for this set is a boy less than two years old with a congenital heart defect. CDR3s leave out the opening cysteine and the closing phenylalanine or tryptophan.

v_gene: TRBV6-6
CDR3aa: ASSSMGTGRHEQY

v_gene: TRBV11-2
CDR3aa: ASSPTPRTSVYEQY

v_gene: TRBV7-9
CDR3aa: ASSLPNKVGQDITEAF

v_gene: TRBV7-9
CDR3aa: ASSFTGTSGRGSYNEQF

v_gene: TRBV5-1
CDR3aa: ASSRGGEQY

v_gene: TRBV19
CDR3aa: ASRITLTSGSTGELF

v_gene: TRBV28
CDR3aa: ASSLCRELGTDTQY

v_gene: TRBV4-3
CDR3aa: ASSQSSGLAGVCCTDTQY

v_gene: TRBV2
CDR3aa: ASSADRAPNTGELF

v_gene: TRBV5-1
CDR3aa: ASSLPGVHEKLF

v_gene: TRBV7-2
CDR3aa: ASSPPTYEQY

v_gene: TRBV14
CDR3aa: ASSQDIGTGAGNTIY

v_gene: TRBV30
CDR3aa: AWSVRREIETQY

v_gene: TRBV30
CDR3aa: AAGLHSGNTIY

v_gene: TRBV25-1
CDR3aa: ASSPPGTSPYEQY

v_gene: TRBV5-4
CDR3aa: ASSPPRLAEAPDTQY

v_gene: TRBV19
CDR3aa: ASTARGGRNYGYT

v_gene: TRBV20-1
CDR3aa: SAGRPETQY

v_gene: TRBV14
CDR3aa: ASSQEGSGRNTDTQY

v_gene: TRBV14
CDR3aa: ASSHNGRSSGSSYEQY

v_gene: TRBV30
CDR3aa: AWSVDGGQPQH

v_gene: TRBV10-2
CDR3aa: ASSPRLAGGDNEQF

v_gene: TRBV11-3
CDR3aa: ASSLLVGSREETQY

v_gene: TRBV29-1
CDR3aa: SVEGRQNDEQY

v_gene: TRBV14
CDR3aa: ASSPGGDRAADTQY

v_gene: TRBV28
CDR3aa: ASNPNRTGTDTQY

v_gene: TRBV5-6
CDR3aa: ASSWTGWGAYEQY

v_gene: TRBV5-8
CDR3aa: AGIGTSGSGEQY

v_gene: TRBV9
CDR3aa: ASSEPLRLYEQY